This T cell receptor (beta chain) stems from a study of identical twins. The study, taken as a whole, reports: Twin pairs had excess sharing that was weaker in beta out-of-frame sequences.

The donors were all healthy and Caucasian. The CDR3 length is 13 residues. Per the germline V gene, CDR1 is SGDLS and CDR2 is YYNGEE. V was trimmed by 4 bases and J by 4 bases, leaving 9 bases between them. TCRdb independently ran MiXCR on the 5' RACE reads; one entry per CDR3 protein. The table includes around 220,000 distinct CDR3 sequences, over 13% detected once. Comment on this clonotype: Its antigen is as yet unknown.

This receptor was identified in a woman under 30 in good health. The chain recombines TRBV9 with TRBJ2-1; D might be TRBD1 (6 bases). The source material was memory (CD45RO+) T cells sorted from blood. The CDR3 DNA is TGTGCCAGCAGCACGGGACATTACAATGAGCAGTTCTTC. This sequence encodes CASSTGHYNEQFF.